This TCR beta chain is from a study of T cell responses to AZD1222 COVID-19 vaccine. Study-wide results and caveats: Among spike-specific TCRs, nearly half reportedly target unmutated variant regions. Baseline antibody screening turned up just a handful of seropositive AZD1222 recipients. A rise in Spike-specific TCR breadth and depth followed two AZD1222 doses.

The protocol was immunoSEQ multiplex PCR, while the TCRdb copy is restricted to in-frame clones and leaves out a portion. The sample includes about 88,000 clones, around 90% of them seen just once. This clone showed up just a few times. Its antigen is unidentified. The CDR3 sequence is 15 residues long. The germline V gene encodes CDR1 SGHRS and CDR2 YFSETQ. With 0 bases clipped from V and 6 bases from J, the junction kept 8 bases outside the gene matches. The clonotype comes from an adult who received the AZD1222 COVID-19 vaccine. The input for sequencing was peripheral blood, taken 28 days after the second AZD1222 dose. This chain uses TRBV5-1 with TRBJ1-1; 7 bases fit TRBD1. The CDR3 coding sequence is TGCGCCAGCAGCTTGGATCAGGGGGTAGGCGCTGAAGCTTTCTTT. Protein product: CASSLDQGVGAEAFF.